The 24 T cell receptor beta chains reported below all come from one sample, sequenced in a study of blood T cells in healthy people across ages. Together with a sample-barcoded 5' primer, a J-beta primer mix was included in a second PCR lasting roughly 6 to 12 cycles. In TCRdb, the 5' RACE reads were re-called with MiXCR into one record per CDR3 protein. The sample has more than 1,000,000 distinct CDR3 sequences, under 30% seen once; the top ten hold approximately 0.7%. This sample also appeared in a second study, on T cells of mothers and their children.

Sequencing was done on a sample of blood. These receptors were taken from a girl aged 2-15 years in good health.

This clonotype was observed a handful of times. The chain employs TRBV6-5 and TRBJ2-1, with unresolved D. CDR3 size: 15 residues. Germline values: CDR1 MNHEY, CDR2 SVGAGI. V lost 0 bases and J 8 bases, leaving 14 bases between the germline ends. CDR3 sequence (DNA): TGTGCCAGCAGTTACTCGTTAGACGGAATTGATGAGCAGTTCTTC. Translated: CASSYSLDGIDEQFF.

The CDR3 DNA is TGCGCCAGTCAAGGAGGGATCTCCTACGAGCAGTACTTC. This sequence encodes CASQGGISYEQYF. The chain recombines TRBV5-1 with TRBJ2-7; TRBD2 is a possible D gene (6 bases). Germline V gives CDR1 SGHRS, CDR2 YFSETQ. There are 13 residues in the CDR3. V was clipped by 8 bases and J by 0 bases, with 12 bases between them.

The V and J genes are TRBV20-1 and TRBJ2-5; D is unclear. The J call is uncertain, as TRBJ2-1 better fits the DNA end. The V gene's germline CDR1 is DFQATT and CDR2 SNEGSKA (reference sequence). The CDR3 is 16 residues long. The CDR3 is CSARDPGSTNANEQFF. CDR3 DNA sequence: TGCAGTGCTAGAGATCCGGGCTCAACGAACGCCAATGAGCAGTTCTTC.

This chain's CDR3 is CASKGLADEETQYF. CDR3 coding DNA: TGTGCCAGCAAGGGGCTAGCCGACGAAGAGACCCAGTACTTC. This chain uses TRBV12-3 or TRBV12-4 with TRBJ2-5; D is perhaps TRBD1 or TRBD2 (5 bases each). The CDR3 extends over 14 amino acids. Trimming took off 7 bases at V and 3 bases at J, with 15 bases between the two ends.

This clonotype showed up just a few times. The chain joins TRBV29-1 to TRBJ1-1, with 7 bases identical to TRBD1. V gave up 6 bases and J gave up 5 bases; unmatched junction bases: 9. Germline CDR1 reads SQVTM; CDR2 reads ANQGSEA. There are 13 residues in the CDR3. The CDR3 protein is CSVLLTGLTEAFF. The CDR3 DNA reads as TGCAGCGTCTTACTGACAGGGCTTACTGAAGCTTTCTTT.

This clonotype was recorded a few times. The genes are TRBV20-1 and TRBJ2-5; no reliable D call. CDR1 and CDR2 from the germline V gene are DFQATT and SNEGSKA (reference sequence). The CDR3 totals 14 residues. Deletions cut 4 bases from V and 5 bases from J, with 17 bases between. The CDR3 protein is CSATPPSRGETQYF. The CDR3 DNA follows: TGCAGTGCTACCCCGCCCAGTCGCGGTGAGACCCAGTACTTC.

Points on this clonotype: The conserved phenylalanine or tryptophan normally closing the CDR3 is absent here, so this likely arose from a read error. V gene TRBV12-3 or TRBV12-4 combines with J gene TRBJ2-3; 12 bases fit TRBD2. This CDR3 contains 16 residues. V was clipped by 5 bases and J by 3 bases; unmatched bases: 6. The CDR3 DNA is TGTGCCAGCAGTGGTCTAGCGGGAGGGCCGACAGATACGCAGTATCTT. This codes for CASSGLAGGPTDTQYL.

The chain combines TRBV7-2 with TRBJ2-1; D might be TRBD1 (6 bases). V was cut by 6 bases and J by 3 bases, with 9 bases left in between. Germline V gene sequence: CDR1 SGHTA, CDR2 FQGNSA. CDR3 length equals 13 residues. In DNA form, the CDR3 reads TGTGCCAGCAGAAAACAGGGCTACAATGAGCAGTTCTTC. Protein product: CASRKQGYNEQFF. Combining the CDR3 with reference TRBV7-2 and TRBJ2-1 gives the whole variable domain GAGVSQSPSNKVTEKGKDVELRCDPISGHTALYWYRQSLGQGLEFLIYFQGNSAPDKSGLPSDRFSAERTGGSVSTLTIQRTQQEDSAVYLCASRKQGYNEQFFGPGTRLTVL.

This clonotype was seen a few times. The V gene is TRBV14, the J gene TRBJ2-7, with D possibly matching TRBD1 (6 bases). CDR1 is SGHDN, CDR2 FVKESK, per germline. The CDR3 length is 15 residues. Trimming removed 4 bases at V and 3 bases at J, with 16 bases between. Written as DNA, the CDR3 is TGTGCCAGCAGCCCTCCCCAGGGGTCCTACTACGAGCAGTACTTC. Its protein product is CASSPPQGSYYEQYF.

V and J are TRBV6-5 and TRBJ2-5, with 11 bases aligning to TRBD2. V gave up 0 bases and J gave up 2 bases; unmatched junction bases: 2. CDR1 is MNHEY, CDR2 SVGAGI, per germline. The length of the CDR3 is 16 residues. CDR3 region: CASSYSLAGVQETQYF. Here the CDR3 DNA reads TGTGCCAGCAGTTACTCACTAGCGGGGGTACAAGAGACCCAGTACTTC.

The chain couples TRBV24-1 to TRBJ2-5; no reliable D call. Germline V gives CDR1 KGHDR, CDR2 SFDVKD. The ends were cut back, 4 bases at V and 1 base at J, with 12 bases in the middle. CDR3 size: 15 residues. In nucleotides, the CDR3 is TGTGCCACCAGTGACCCCTTTGACACCCAAGAGACCCAGTACTTC. This codes for CATSDPFDTQETQYF.

The chain joins TRBV5-1 to TRBJ2-1; 12 bases line up with TRBD2. V was clipped by 8 bases and J by 2 bases; unmatched bases: 14. The germline CDR1 and CDR2 sequences are SGHRS and YFSETQ. This CDR3 spans 18 amino acids. The CDR3 here is CASWVGLAGIQPYNEQFF. As DNA, the CDR3 is TGCGCCAGTTGGGTAGGACTAGCGGGGATCCAGCCCTACAATGAGCAGTTCTTC.

The rearrangement uses TRBV12-3 or TRBV12-4 and TRBJ1-4; 9 bases are a match to TRBD1. With 6 bases clipped from V and 5 bases from J, the junction kept 4 bases outside the gene matches. This CDR3 comprises 14 residues. Here the CDR3 reads CASRTGTGNEKLFF. CDR3 in DNA: TGTGCCAGCAGGACCGGGACAGGGAATGAAAAACTGTTTTTT.

This clonotype turned up a few times. This chain uses TRBV29-1 with TRBJ2-5; D gene uncertain. Looked up from germline, CDR1 is SQVTM and CDR2 is ANQGSEA. V gave up 5 bases and J gave up 3 bases, with 13 bases separating them. The CDR3 consists of 13 residues. The CDR3 DNA sequence: TGCAGCGTTACCCTCTGGGGTAAAGAGACCCAGTACTTC. It codes for CSVTLWGKETQYF.

The chain carries TRBV5-1 and TRBJ2-3; 7 positions match TRBD1. V dropped 2 bases and J dropped 2; count of bases not matched to a gene: 5. The CDR3 runs to 15 residues. The germline V gene encodes CDR1 SGHRS and CDR2 YFSETQ. The CDR3 bases are TGCGCCAGCAGCTTAGGGACAGCGTTCACAGATACGCAGTATTTT. Translating it yields CASSLGTAFTDTQYF.

This clonotype was counted between two and nine times. The chain joins TRBV6-5 to TRBJ1-2; no definite D call. Trimming removed 5 bases from V and 4 bases from J, with 14 bases in between. In germline, CDR1 is MNHEY, CDR2 SVGAGI. The CDR3 length is 14 residues. This CDR3 reads CASSPDNRGYGYTF. The DNA of the CDR3 is TGTGCCAGCAGTCCAGATAATAGAGGCTATGGCTACACCTTC.

V usage is TRBV20-1 and J usage is TRBJ1-2; D not resolved. Germline V CDR1 and CDR2: DFQATT, SNEGSKA (reference sequence). CDR3 length: 14 amino acids. V shed 0 bases and J shed 7 bases, with 15 bases lying between them. As DNA, the CDR3 is TGCAGTGCTAGAGATCGAGCCGCTCCTCGTGGCTACACCTTC. Protein product: CSARDRAAPRGYTF.

The V gene is TRBV3-1, the J gene TRBJ1-4, with TRBD1 matching over 8 bases. The germline CDR1 and CDR2 sequences are LGHDT and YNNKEL (reference sequence). This CDR3 contains 16 residues. V gave up 1 base and J gave up 5 bases; unmatched junction bases: 6. The CDR3 nucleotides are TGTGCCAGCAGCCAAGGGATTGGGACAGGAAATGAAAAACTGTTTTTT. Protein product: CASSQGIGTGNEKLFF.

This clonotype was detected a few times. The V and J genes are TRBV7-3 and TRBJ2-5; D is uncertain. Germline CDR1 and CDR2: SGHTA and FQGTGA. The V and J ends lost 4 bases and 4 bases respectively, with 10 bases between them. The CDR3 consists of 13 residues. For the CDR3, the DNA is TGTGCCAGCAGCTCCCGCGCCGGAGAGACCCAGTACTTC. It is translated as CASSSRAGETQYF.

In its sample, this clonotype was seen a few times. The chain uses TRBV28 and TRBJ2-1; maybe TRBD1 (6 bases). V gave up 1 base and J gave up 9 bases, with 13 bases separating them. The length of the CDR3 is 14 residues. Germline values: CDR1 MDHEN, CDR2 SYDVKM. The CDR3 protein is CASSLFTGPGEQFF. The CDR3 DNA reads as TGTGCCAGCAGTTTATTTACAGGGCCGGGTGAGCAGTTCTTC.

The chain employs TRBV7-3 and TRBJ2-2, with D possibly TRBD1 on 5 matching bases. The CDR3 is 13 residues long. Trimming took 3 bases from V and 6 from J, leaving 8 bases between them. CDR1 is SGHTA, CDR2 FQGTGA, per germline. The CDR3 reads CASSLGRAGELFF. CDR3 coding DNA: TGTGCCAGCAGCTTGGGCAGGGCCGGGGAGCTGTTTTTT.

J is TRBJ2-4 and V is TRBV7-3, with 7 bases aligning to TRBD2. CDR1 is SGHTA, CDR2 FQGTGA, per germline. V trimming: 6 bases; J trimming: 0 bases; junction bases outside the gene matches: 8. The CDR3 is made up of 16 amino acids. DNA of the CDR3: TGTGCCAGCAGTAAACGGGAGGCCTTAGCCAAAAACATTCAGTACTTC. Its translation: CASSKREALAKNIQYF.

This rearrangement joins TRBV9 to TRBJ2-6; D is ambiguous. CDR3 length: 16 amino acids. Germline V gives CDR1 SGDLS, CDR2 YYNGEE. The V end lost 7 bases, the J end lost 0 bases, and 14 bases lay between the germline ends. CDR3 residues: CASGQALSSGANVLTF. Written as DNA, the CDR3 is TGTGCCAGCGGGCAGGCATTATCCTCTGGGGCCAACGTCCTGACTTTC. Full variable domain (missing parts from reference TRBV9 and TRBJ2-6): DSGVTQTPKHLITATGQRVTLRCSPRSGDLSVYWYQQSLDQGLQFLIQYYNGEERAKGNILERFSAQQFPDLHSELNLSSLELGDSALYFCASGQALSSGANVLTFGAGSRLTVL.

The V gene is TRBV7-2, the J gene TRBJ2-3, with D perhaps TRBD1 or TRBD2 (6 bases each). In germline, CDR1 is SGHTA, CDR2 FQGNSA. This CDR3 has 15 amino acids. Trimming took 5 bases from V and 3 from J, leaving 15 bases between them. The CDR3 loop is CASSPHGGSTDTQYF. Written as DNA, the CDR3 is TGTGCCAGCAGCCCCCACGGGGGCTCGACAGATACGCAGTATTTT.